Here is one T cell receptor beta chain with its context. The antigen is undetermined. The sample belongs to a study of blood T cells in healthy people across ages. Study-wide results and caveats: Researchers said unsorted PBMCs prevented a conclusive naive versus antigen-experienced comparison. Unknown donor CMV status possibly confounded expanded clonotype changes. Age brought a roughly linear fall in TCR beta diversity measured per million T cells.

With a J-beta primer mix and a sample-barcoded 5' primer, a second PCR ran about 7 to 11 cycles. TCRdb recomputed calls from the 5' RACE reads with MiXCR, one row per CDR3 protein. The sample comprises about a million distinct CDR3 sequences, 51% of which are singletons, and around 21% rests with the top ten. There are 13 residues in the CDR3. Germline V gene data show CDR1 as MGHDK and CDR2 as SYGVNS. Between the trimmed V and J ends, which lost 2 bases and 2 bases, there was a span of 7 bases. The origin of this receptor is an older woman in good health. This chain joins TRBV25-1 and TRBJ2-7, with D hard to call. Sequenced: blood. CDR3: CASSENGAYEQYF. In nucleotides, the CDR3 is TGTGCCAGCAGTGAAAACGGAGCCTACGAGCAGTACTTC.